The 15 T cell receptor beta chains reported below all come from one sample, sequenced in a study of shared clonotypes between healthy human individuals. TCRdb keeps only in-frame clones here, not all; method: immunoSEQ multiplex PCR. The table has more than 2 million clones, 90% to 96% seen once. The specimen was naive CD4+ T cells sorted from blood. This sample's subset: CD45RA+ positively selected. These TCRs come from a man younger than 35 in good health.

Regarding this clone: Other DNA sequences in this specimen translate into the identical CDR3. CDR3 sequence (DNA): TGTGCCAGCAGTGAAACCAGGAGTGAAAAACTGTTTTTT. This translates into CASSETRSEKLFF. The chain combines TRBV6-1 with TRBJ1-4; D ambiguous. Trimming removed 2 bases from V and 7 bases from J, with 8 bases in between. CDR1 MNHNS and CDR2 SASEGT come from the germline V gene. CDR3 length: 13 amino acids.

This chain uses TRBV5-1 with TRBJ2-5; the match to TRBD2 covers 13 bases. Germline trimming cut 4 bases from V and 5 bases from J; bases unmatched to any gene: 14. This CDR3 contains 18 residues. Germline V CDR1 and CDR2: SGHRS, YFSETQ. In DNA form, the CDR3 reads TGCGCCAGCAGCGACCCTTTACTAGCGGGAGGGCCGGGTGAGACCCAGTACTTC. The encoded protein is CASSDPLLAGGPGETQYF.

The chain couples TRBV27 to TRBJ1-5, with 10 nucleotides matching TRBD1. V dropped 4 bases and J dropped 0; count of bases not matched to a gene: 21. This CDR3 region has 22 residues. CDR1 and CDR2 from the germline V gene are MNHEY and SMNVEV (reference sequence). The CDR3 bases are TGTGCCAGCAGTTCCCCTAGGGAGACAGGGGGCCCAGTTGGCTATAGCAATCAGCCCCAGCATTTT. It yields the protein CASSSPRETGGPVGYSNQPQHF.

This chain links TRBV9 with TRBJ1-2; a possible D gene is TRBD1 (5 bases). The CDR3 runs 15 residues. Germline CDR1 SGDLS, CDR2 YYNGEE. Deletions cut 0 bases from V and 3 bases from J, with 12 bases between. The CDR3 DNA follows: TGTGCCAGCAGCGTAGGGGGGATTAAGGACTATGGCTACACCTTC. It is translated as CASSVGGIKDYGYTF. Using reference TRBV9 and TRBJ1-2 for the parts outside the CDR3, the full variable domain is DSGVTQTPKHLITATGQRVTLRCSPRSGDLSVYWYQQSLDQGLQFLIQYYNGEERAKGNILERFSAQQFPDLHSELNLSSLELGDSALYFCASSVGGIKDYGYTFGSGTRLTVV.

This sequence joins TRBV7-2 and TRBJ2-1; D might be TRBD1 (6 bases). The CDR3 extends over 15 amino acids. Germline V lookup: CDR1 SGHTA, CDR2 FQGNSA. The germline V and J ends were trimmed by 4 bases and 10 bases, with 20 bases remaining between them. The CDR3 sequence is CASSSGRSEGHEQFF. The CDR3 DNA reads TGTGCCAGCAGCTCCGGGCGGAGTGAGGGACACGAGCAGTTCTTC.

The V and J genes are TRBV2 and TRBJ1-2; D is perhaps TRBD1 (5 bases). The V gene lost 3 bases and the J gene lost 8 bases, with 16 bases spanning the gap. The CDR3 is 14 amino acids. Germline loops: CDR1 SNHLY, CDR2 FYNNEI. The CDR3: CASSEVGPLGGYTF. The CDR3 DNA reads TGTGCCAGCAGTGAGGTGGGACCTTTGGGAGGCTACACCTTC.

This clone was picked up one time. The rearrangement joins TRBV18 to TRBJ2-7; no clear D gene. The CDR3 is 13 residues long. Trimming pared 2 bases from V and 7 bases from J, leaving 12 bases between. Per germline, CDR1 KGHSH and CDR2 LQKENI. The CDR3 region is CASSPDALREQYF. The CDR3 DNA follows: TGTGCCAGCTCACCAGACGCCCTGAGGGAGCAGTACTTC.

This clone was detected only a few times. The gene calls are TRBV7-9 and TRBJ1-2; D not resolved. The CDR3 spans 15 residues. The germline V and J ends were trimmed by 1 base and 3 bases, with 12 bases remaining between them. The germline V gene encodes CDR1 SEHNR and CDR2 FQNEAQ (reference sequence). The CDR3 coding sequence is TGTGCCAGCAGCTTAGGCGAGGTTGGGCACTATGGCTACACCTTC. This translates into CASSLGEVGHYGYTF.

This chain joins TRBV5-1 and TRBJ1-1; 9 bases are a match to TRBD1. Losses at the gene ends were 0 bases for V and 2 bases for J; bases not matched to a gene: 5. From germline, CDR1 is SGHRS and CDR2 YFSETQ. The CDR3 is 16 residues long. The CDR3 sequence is CASSLGGTGINTEAFF. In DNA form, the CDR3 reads TGCGCCAGCAGCTTGGGCGGGACAGGGATTAACACTGAAGCTTTCTTT.

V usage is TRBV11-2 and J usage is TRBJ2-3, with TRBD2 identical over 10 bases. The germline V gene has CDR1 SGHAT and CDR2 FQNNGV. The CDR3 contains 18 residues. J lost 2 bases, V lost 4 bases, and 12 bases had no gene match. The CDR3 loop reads CASSSLGGSGRATDTQYF. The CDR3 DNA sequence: TGTGCCAGCAGCTCCCTGGGAGGGAGCGGGAGGGCCACAGATACGCAGTATTTT.

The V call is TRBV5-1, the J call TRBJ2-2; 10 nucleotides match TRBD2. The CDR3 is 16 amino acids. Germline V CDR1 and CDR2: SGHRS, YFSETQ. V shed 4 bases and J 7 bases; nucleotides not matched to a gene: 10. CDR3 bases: TGCGCCAGCAGCCTTCGGGCTAGCGGGAGAAACGGGGAGCTGTTTTTT. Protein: CASSLRASGRNGELFF. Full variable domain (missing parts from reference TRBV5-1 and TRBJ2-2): KAGVTQTPRYLIKTRGQQVTLSCSPISGHRSVSWYQQTPGQGLQFLFEYFSETQRNKGNFPGRFSGRQFSNSRSEMNVSTLELGDSALYLCASSLRASGRNGELFFGEGSRLTVL.

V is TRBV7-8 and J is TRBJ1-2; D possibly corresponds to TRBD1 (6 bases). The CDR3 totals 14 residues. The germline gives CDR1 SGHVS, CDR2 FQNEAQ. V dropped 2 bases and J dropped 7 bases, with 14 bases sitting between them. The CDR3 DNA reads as TGTGCCAGCAGCTTAAGGGGGGGCTGGGGTGGCTACACCTTC. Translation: CASSLRGGWGGYTF.

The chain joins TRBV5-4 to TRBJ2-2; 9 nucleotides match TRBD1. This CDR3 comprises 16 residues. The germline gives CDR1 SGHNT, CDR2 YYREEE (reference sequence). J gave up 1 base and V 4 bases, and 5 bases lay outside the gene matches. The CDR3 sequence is CASSPPTGGNTGELFF. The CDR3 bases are TGTGCCAGCAGCCCGCCGACAGGGGGGAACACCGGGGAGCTGTTTTTT.

DNA for the CDR3: TGTGCCAGCAGCTTAGAATCGGGCTATCTAAATGAGCAGTTCTTC. As protein: CASSLESGYLNEQFF. The rearrangement uses TRBV11-2 and TRBJ2-1, with unresolved D. Between the trimmed V and J ends, which lost 0 bases and 7 bases, there was a span of 13 bases. This CDR3 contains 15 residues. Germline-derived CDR1 and CDR2 are SGHAT and FQNNGV. Looking up the rest from reference TRBV11-2 and TRBJ2-1 gives the full variable domain: EAGVAQSPRYKIIEKRQSVAFWCNPISGHATLYWYQQILGQGPKLLIQFQNNGVVDDSQLPKDRFSAERLKGVDSTLKIQPAKLEDSAVYLCASSLESGYLNEQFFGPGTRLTVL.

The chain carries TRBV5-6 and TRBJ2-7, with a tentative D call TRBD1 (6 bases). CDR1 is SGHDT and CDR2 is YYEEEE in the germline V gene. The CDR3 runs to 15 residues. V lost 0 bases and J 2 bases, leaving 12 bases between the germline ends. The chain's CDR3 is CASSLGGLVTYEQYF. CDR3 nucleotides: TGTGCCAGCAGCTTGGGGGGGCTGGTTACCTACGAGCAGTACTTC. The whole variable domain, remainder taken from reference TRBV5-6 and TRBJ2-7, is DAGVTQSPTHLIKTRGQQVTLRCSPKSGHDTVSWYQQALGQGPQFIFQYYEEEERQRGNFPDRFSGHQFPNYSSELNVNALLLGDSALYLCASSLGGLVTYEQYFGPGTRLTVT.